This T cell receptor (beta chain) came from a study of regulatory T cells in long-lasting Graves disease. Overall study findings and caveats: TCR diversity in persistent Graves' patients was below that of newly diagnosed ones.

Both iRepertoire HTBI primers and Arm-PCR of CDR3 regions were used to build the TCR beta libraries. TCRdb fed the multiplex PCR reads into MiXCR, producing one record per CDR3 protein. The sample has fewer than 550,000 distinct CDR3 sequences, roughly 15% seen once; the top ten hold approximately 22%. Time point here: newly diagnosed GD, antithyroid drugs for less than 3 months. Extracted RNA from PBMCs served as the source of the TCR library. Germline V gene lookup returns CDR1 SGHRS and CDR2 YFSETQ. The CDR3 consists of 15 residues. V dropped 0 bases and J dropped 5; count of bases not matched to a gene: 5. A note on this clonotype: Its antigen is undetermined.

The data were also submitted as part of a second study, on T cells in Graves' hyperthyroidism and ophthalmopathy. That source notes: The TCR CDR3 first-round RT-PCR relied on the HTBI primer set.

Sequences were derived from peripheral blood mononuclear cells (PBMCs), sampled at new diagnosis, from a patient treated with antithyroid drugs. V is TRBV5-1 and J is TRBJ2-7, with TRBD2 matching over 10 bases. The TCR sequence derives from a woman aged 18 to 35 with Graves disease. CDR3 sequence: CASSLALAGVDEQYF. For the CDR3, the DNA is TGCGCCAGCAGCTTGGCGCTAGCGGGAGTTGACGAGCAGTACTTC. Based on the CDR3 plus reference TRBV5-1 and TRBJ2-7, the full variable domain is KAGVTQTPRYLIKTRGQQVTLSCSPISGHRSVSWYQQTPGQGLQFLFEYFSETQRNKGNFPGRFSGRQFSNSRSEMNVSTLELGDSALYLCASSLALAGVDEQYFGPGTRLTVT.